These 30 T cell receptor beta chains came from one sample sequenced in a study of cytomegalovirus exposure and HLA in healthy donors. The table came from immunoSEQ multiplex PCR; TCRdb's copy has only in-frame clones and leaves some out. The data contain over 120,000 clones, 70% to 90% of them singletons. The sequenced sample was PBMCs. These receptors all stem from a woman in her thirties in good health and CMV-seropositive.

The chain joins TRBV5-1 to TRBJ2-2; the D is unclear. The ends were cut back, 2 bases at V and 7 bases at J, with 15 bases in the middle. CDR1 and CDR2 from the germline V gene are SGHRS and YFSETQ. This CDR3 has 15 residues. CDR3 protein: CASSFQPYSSGELFF. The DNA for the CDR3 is TGCGCCAGCAGCTTCCAGCCATACAGCAGCGGGGAGCTGTTTTTT.

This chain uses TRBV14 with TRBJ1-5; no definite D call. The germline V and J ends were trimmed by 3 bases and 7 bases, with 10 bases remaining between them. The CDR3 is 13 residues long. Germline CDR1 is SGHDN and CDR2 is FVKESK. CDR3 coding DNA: TGTGCCAGCAGCCATAGTGGGCAGCAGCCCCAGCATTTT. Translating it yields CASSHSGQQPQHF.

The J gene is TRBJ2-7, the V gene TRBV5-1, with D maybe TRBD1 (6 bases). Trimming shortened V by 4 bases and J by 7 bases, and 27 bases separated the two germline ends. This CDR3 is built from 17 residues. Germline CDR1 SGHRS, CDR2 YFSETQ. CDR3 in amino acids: CASSGVNPGHTPSEQYF. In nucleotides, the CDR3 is TGCGCCAGCAGCGGAGTCAATCCGGGACATACTCCCTCGGAGCAGTACTTC.

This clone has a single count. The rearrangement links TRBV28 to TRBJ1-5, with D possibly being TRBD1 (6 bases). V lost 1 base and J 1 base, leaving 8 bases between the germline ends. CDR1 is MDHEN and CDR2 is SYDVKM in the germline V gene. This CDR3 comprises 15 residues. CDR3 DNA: TGTGCCAGCAGTTTATTGGGGACAAGCAATCAGCCCCAGCATTTT. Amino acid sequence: CASSLLGTSNQPQHF.

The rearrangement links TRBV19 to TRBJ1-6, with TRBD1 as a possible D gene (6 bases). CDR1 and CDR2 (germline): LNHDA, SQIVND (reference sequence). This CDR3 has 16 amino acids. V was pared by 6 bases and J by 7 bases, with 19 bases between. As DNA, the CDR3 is TGTGCCAGTAGCCGAACAGGGCCCCCGCGGAATTCACCCCTCCACTTT. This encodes CASSRTGPPRNSPLHF.

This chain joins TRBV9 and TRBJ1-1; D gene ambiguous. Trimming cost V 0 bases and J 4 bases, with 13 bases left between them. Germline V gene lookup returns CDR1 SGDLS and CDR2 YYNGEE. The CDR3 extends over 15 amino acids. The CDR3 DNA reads TGTGCCAGCAGCGTAGGTTCAGGAACGAGCACTGAAGCTTTCTTT. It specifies CASSVGSGTSTEAFF. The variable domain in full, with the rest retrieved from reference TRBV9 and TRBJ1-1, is DSGVTQTPKHLITATGQRVTLRCSPRSGDLSVYWYQQSLDQGLQFLIQYYNGEERAKGNILERFSAQQFPDLHSELNLSSLELGDSALYFCASSVGSGTSTEAFFGQGTRLTVV.

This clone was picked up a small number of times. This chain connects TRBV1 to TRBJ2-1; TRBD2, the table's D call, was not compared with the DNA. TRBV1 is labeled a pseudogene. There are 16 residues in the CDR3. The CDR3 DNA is TGCACCAGCAACGGTTTCAGCGGGGCGTCCTACAATGAGCAGTTCTTC. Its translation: CTSNGFSGASYNEQFF.

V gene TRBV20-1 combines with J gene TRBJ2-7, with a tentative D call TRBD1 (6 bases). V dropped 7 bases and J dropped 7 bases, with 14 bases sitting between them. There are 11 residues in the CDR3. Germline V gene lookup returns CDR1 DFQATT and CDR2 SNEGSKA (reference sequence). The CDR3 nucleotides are TGCAGTGTCGTAATTAGGGGGGAGCAGTACTTC. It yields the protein CSVVIRGEQYF.

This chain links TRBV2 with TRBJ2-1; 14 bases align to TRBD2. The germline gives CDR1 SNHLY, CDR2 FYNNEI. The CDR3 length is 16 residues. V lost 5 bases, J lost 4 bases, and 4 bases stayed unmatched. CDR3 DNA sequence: TGTGCCAGCAGTCCCGGACTAGCGGGGGGTTACAATGAGCAGTTCTTC. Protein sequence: CASSPGLAGGYNEQFF.

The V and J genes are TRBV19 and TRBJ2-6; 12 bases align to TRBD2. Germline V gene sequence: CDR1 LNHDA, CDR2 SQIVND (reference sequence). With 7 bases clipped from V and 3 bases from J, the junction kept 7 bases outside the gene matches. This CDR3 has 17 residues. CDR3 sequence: CASTSLAGGYGANVLTF. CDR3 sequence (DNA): TGTGCCAGTACCTCACTAGCGGGAGGATATGGGGCCAACGTCCTGACTTTC.

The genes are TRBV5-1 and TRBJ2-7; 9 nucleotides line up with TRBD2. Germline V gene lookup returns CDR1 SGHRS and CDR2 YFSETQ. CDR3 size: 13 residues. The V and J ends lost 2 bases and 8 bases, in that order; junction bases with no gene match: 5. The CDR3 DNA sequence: TGCGCCAGCAGCTTCGATAGCGGGAGTCAGCAGTACTTC. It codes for CASSFDSGSQQYF.

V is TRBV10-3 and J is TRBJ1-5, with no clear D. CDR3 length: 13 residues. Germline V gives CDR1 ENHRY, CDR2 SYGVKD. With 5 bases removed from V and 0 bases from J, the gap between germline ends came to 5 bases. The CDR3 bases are TGTGCCATCAGTATCAATAGCAATCAGCCCCAGCATTTT. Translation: CAISINSNQPQHF.

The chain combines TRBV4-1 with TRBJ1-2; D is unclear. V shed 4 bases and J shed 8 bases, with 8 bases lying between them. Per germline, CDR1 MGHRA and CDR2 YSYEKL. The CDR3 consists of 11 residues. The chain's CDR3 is CASSPGGGYTF. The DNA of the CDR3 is TGCGCCAGCAGCCCAGGAGGGGGCTACACCTTC.

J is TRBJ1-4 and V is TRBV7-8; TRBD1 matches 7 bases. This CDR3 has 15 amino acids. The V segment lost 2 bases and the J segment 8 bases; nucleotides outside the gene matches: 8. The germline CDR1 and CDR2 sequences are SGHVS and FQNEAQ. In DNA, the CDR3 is TGTGCCAGCAGCTTACTGACAGGGCGAGGCGAAAAACTGTTTTTT. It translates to CASSLLTGRGEKLFF.

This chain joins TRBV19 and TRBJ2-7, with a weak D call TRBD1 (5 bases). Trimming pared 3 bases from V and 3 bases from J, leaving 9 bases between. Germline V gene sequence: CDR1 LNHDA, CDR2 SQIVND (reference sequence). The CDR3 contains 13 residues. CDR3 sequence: CASSIDDSYEQYF. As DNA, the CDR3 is TGTGCCAGTAGTATTGATGACAGCTACGAGCAGTACTTC.

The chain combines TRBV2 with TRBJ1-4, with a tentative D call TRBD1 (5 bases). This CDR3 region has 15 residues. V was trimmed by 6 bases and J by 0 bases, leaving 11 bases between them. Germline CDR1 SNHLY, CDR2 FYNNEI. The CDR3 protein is CASRGTVATNEKLFF. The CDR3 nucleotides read TGTGCCAGCAGGGGGACTGTCGCAACTAATGAAAAACTGTTTTTT.

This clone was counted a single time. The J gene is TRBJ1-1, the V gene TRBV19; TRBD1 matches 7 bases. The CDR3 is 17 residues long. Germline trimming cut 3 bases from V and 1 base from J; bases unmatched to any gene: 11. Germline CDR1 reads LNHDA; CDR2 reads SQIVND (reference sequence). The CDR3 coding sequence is TGTGCCAGTAGTATTTTTTATTCCGGGACAGCGAACACTGAAGCTTTCTTT. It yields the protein CASSIFYSGTANTEAFF. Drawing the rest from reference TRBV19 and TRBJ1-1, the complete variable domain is DGGITQSPKYLFRKEGQNVTLSCEQNLNHDAMYWYRQDPGQGLRLIYYSQIVNDFQKGDIAEGYSVSREKKESFPLTVTSAQKNPTAFYLCASSIFYSGTANTEAFFGQGTRLTVV.

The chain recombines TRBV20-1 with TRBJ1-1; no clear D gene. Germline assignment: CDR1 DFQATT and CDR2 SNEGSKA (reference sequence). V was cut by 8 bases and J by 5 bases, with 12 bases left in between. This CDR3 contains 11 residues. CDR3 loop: CSTPTVTEAFF. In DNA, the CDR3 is TGCAGTACTCCGACTGTTACTGAAGCTTTCTTT.

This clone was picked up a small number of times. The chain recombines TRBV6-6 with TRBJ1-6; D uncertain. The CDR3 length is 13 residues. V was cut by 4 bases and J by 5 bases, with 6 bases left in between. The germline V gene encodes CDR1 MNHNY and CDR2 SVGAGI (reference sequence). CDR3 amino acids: CASSSQNNSPLHF. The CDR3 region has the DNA TGTGCCAGCAGTTCACAAAATAATTCACCCCTCCACTTT.

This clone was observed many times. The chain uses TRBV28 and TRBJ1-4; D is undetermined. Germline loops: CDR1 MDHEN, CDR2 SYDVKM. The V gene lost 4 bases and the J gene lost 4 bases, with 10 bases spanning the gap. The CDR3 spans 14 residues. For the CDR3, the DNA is TGTGCCAGCAGTTCGAGGTCCCTTAATGAAAAACTGTTTTTT. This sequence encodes CASSSRSLNEKLFF.

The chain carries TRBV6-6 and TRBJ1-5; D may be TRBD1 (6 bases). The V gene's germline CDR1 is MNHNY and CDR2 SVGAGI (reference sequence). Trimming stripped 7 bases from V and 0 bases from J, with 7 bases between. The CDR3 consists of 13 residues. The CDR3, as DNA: TGTGCCAGCATGGGGGCTAGCAATCAGCCCCAGCATTTT. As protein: CASMGASNQPQHF.

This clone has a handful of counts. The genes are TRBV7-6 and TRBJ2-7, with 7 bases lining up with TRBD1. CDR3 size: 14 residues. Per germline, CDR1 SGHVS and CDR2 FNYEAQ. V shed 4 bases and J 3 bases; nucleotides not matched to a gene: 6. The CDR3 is CASSSRDRGYEQYF. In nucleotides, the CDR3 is TGTGCCAGCAGCTCCCGGGACAGAGGCTACGAGCAGTACTTC.

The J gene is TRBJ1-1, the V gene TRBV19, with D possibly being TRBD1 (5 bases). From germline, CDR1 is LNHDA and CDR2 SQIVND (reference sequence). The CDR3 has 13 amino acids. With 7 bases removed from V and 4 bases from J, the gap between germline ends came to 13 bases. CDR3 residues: CASTAPRGTEAFF. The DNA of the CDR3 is TGTGCCAGTACCGCCCCTAGGGGCACTGAAGCTTTCTTT.

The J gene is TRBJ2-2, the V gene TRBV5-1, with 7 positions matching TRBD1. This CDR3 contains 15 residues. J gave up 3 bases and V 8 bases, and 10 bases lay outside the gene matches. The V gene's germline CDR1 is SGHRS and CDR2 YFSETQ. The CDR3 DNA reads TGCGCCAGTAGTCGAGGGGGCAGGGACACCGGGGAGCTGTTTTTT. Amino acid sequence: CASSRGGRDTGELFF. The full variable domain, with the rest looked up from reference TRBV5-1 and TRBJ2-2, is KAGVTQTPRYLIKTRGQQVTLSCSPISGHRSVSWYQQTPGQGLQFLFEYFSETQRNKGNFPGRFSGRQFSNSRSEMNVSTLELGDSALYLCASSRGGRDTGELFFGEGSRLTVL.

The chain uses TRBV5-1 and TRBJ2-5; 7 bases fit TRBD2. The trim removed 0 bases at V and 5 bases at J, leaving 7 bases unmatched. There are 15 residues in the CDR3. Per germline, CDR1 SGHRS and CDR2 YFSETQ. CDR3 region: CASSLGLARRETQYF. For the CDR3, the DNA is TGCGCCAGCAGCTTGGGACTAGCTCGTAGGGAGACCCAGTACTTC.

CDR3 sequence (DNA): TGTGCCAGCAGCGCTCCGGGAGGGGGCTCCTACAATGAGCAGTTCTTC. Its translation is CASSAPGGGSYNEQFF. This chain links TRBV9 with TRBJ2-1, with 8 bases that match TRBD2. J gave up 0 bases and V 3 bases, and 5 bases lay outside the gene matches. CDR1 is SGDLS and CDR2 is YYNGEE in the germline V gene. The length of the CDR3 is 16 residues. The full variable domain, rest sourced from reference TRBV9 and TRBJ2-1, is DSGVTQTPKHLITATGQRVTLRCSPRSGDLSVYWYQQSLDQGLQFLIQYYNGEERAKGNILERFSAQQFPDLHSELNLSSLELGDSALYFCASSAPGGGSYNEQFFGPGTRLTVL.

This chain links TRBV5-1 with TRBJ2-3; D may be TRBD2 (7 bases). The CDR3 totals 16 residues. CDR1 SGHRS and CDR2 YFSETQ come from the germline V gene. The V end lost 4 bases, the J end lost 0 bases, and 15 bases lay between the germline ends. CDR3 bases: TGCGCCAGCAGCCGGGGTGGGAGGGGGAGCACAGATACGCAGTATTTT. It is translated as CASSRGGRGSTDTQYF.

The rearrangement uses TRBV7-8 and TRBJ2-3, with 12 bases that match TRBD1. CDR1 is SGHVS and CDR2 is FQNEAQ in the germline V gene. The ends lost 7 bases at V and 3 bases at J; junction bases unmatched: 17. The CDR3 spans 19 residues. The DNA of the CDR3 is TGTGCCAGCACCCTAGCACTCCGGGACAGGGGGCGAAGTACAGATACGCAGTATTTT. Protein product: CASTLALRDRGRSTDTQYF.

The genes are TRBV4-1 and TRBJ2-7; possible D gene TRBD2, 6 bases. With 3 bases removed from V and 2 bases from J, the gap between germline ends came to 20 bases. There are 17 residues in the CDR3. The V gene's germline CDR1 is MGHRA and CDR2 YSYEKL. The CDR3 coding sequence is TGCGCCAGCAGCCAGGTACCGGGACTCCCTAAGGCCTACGAGCAGTACTTC. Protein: CASSQVPGLPKAYEQYF.

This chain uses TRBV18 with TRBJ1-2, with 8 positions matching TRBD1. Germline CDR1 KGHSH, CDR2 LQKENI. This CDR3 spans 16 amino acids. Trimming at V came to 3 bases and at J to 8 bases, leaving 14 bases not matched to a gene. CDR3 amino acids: CASSPLEGTGPPGYTF. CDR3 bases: TGTGCCAGCTCACCCCTAGAAGGGACAGGACCTCCGGGCTACACCTTC.